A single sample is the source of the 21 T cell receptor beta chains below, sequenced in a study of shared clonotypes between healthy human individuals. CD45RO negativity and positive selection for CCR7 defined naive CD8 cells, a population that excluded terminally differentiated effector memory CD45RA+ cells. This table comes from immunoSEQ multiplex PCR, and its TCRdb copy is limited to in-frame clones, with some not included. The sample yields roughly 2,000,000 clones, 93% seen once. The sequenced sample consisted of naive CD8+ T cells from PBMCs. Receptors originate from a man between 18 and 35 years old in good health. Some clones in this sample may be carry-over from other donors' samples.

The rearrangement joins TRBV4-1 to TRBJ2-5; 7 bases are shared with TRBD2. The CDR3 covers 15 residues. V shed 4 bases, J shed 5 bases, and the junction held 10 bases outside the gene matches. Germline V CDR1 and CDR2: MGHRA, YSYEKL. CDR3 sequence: CASSPNRGGSETQYF. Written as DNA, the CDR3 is TGCGCCAGCAGCCCTAATCGGGGAGGGAGCGAGACCCAGTACTTC.

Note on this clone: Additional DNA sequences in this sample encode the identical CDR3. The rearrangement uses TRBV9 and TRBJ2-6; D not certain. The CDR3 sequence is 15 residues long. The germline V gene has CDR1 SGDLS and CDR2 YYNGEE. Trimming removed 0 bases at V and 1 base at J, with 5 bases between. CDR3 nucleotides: TGTGCCAGCAGCGTAGGGGTGTCTGGGGCCAACGTCCTGACTTTC. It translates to CASSVGVSGANVLTF. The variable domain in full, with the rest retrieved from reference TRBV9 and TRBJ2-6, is DSGVTQTPKHLITATGQRVTLRCSPRSGDLSVYWYQQSLDQGLQFLIQYYNGEERAKGNILERFSAQQFPDLHSELNLSSLELGDSALYFCASSVGVSGANVLTFGAGSRLTVL.

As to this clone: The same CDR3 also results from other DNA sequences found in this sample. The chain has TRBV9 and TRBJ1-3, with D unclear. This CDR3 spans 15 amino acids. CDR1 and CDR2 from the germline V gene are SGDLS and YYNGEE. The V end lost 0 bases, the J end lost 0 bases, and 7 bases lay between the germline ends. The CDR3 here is CASSVVGSSGNTIYF. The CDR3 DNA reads TGTGCCAGCAGCGTAGTAGGGAGCTCTGGAAACACCATATATTTT.

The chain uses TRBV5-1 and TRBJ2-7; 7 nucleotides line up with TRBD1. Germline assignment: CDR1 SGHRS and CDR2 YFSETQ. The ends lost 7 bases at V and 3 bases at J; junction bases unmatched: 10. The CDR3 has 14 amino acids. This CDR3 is CASGIGTVSYEQYF. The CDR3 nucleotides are TGCGCCAGCGGAATTGGGACAGTAAGCTACGAGCAGTACTTC.

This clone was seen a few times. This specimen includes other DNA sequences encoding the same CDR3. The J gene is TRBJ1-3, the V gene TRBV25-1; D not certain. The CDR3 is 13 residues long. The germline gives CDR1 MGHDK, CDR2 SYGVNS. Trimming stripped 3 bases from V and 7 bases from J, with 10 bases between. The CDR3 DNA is TGTGCCAGCAGTGAGGTCGGAACGAACACCATATATTTT. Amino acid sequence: CASSEVGTNTIYF.

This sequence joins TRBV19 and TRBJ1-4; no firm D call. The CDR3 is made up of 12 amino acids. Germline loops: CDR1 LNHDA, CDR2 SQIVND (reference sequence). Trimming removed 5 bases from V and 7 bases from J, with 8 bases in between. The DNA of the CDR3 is TGTGCCAGTAGTGGGTTGGGTGAAAAACTGTTTTTT. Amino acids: CASSGLGEKLFF. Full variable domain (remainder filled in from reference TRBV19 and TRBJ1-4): DGGITQSPKYLFRKEGQNVTLSCEQNLNHDAMYWYRQDPGQGLRLIYYSQIVNDFQKGDIAEGYSVSREKKESFPLTVTSAQKNPTAFYLCASSGLGEKLFFGSGTQLSVL.

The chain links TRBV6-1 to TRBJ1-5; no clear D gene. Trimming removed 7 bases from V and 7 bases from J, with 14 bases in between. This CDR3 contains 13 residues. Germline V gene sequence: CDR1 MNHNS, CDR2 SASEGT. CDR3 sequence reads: CASTETTTQPQHF. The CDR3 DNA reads TGTGCCAGCACAGAGACCACAACCCAGCCCCAGCATTTT.

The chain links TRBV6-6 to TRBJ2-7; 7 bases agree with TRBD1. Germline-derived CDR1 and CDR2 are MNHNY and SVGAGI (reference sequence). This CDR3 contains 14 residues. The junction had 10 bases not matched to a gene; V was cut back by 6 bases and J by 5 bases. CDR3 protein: CASSLSDRVNEQYF. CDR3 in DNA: TGTGCCAGCAGCCTTAGCGACAGGGTCAACGAGCAGTACTTC.

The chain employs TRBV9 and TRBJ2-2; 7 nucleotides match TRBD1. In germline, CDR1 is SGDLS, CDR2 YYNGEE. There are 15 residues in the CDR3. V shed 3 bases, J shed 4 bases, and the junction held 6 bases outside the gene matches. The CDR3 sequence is CASSGRDSTTGELFF. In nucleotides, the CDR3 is TGTGCCAGCAGCGGACGGGACAGTACCACCGGGGAGCTGTTTTTT.

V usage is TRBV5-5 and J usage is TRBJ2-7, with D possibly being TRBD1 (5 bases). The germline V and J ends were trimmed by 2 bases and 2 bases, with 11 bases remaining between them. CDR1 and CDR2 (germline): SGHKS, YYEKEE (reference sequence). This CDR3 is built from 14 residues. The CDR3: CASSLRTTTYEQYF. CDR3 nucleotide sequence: TGTGCCAGCAGCTTACGGACAACCACCTACGAGCAGTACTTC.

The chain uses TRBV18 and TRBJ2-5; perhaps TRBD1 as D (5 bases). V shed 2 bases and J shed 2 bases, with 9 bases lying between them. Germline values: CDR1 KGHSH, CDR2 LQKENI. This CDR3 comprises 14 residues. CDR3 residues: CASSPGQGQETQYF. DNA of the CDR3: TGTGCCAGCTCACCAGGGCAGGGTCAAGAGACCCAGTACTTC.

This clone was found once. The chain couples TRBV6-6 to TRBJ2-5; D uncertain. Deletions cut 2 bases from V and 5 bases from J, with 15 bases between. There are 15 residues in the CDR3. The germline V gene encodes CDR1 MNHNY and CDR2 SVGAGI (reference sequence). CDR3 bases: TGTGCCAGCAGTTACGTTGGGGTCACCGGGGAGACCCAGTACTTC. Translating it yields CASSYVGVTGETQYF.

The CDR3, as DNA: TGTGCCAGCAGCCCGACAGGACGTAACTACGAGCAGTACTTC. It specifies CASSPTGRNYEQYF. J is TRBJ2-7 and V is TRBV7-3, with D possibly matching TRBD1 (6 bases). Germline values: CDR1 SGHTA, CDR2 FQGTGA. The CDR3 is made up of 14 amino acids. Trimming stripped 5 bases from V and 3 bases from J, with 14 bases between.

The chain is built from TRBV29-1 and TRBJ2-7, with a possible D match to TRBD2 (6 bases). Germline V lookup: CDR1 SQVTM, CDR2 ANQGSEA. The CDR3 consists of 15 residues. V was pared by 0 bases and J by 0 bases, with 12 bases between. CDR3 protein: CSVEEPGVGSYEQYF. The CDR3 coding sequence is TGCAGCGTTGAAGAACCGGGGGTCGGCTCCTACGAGCAGTACTTC.

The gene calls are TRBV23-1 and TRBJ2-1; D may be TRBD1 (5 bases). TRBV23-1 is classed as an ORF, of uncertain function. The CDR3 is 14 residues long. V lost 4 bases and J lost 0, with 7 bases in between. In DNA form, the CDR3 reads TGCGCCAGCAGTCGACAGCCCTCCTACAATGAGCAGTTCTTC. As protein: CASSRQPSYNEQFF.

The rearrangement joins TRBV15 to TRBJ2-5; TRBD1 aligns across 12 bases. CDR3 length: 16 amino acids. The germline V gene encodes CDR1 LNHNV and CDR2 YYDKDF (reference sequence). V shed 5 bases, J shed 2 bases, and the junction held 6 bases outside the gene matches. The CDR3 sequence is CATSDRGQGAQETQYF. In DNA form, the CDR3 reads TGTGCCACCAGCGACCGGGGACAGGGGGCGCAAGAGACCCAGTACTTC.

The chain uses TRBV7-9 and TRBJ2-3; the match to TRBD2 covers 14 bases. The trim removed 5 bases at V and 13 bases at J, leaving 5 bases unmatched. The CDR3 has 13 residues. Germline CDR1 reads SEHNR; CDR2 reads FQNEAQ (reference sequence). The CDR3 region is CASSPGTSGSEYF. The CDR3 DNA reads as TGTGCCAGCAGCCCTGGGACTAGCGGGAGCGAGTATTTT.

CDR3 residues: CAWTDGADTQYF. As DNA, the CDR3 is TGTGCCTGGACTGATGGGGCAGATACGCAGTATTTT. J is TRBJ2-3 and V is TRBV30; the D is unclear. Germline loops: CDR1 GTSNPN, CDR2 SVGIG (reference sequence). V shed 4 bases and J shed 4 bases, with 9 bases lying between them. CDR3 length: 12 amino acids.

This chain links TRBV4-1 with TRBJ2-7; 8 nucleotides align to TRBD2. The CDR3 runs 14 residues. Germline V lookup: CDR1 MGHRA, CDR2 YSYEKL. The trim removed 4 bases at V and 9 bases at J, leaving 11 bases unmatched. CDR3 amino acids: CASSPLAGGTGQYF. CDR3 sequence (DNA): TGCGCCAGCAGCCCCCTCGCGGGAGGAACGGGGCAGTACTTC.

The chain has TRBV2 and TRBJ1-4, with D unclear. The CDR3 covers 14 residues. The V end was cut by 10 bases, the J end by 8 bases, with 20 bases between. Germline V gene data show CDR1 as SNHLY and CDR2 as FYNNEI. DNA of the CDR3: TGTGCCACCAAAAGCAGTGGAGACGTCGAAAAACTGTTTTTT. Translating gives CATKSSGDVEKLFF.

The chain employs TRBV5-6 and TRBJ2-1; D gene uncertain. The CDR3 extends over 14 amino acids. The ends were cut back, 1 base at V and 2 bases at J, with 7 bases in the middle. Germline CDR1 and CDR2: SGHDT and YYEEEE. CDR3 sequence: CASSLTAPYNEQFF. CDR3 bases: TGTGCCAGCAGCTTGACAGCTCCCTACAATGAGCAGTTCTTC.